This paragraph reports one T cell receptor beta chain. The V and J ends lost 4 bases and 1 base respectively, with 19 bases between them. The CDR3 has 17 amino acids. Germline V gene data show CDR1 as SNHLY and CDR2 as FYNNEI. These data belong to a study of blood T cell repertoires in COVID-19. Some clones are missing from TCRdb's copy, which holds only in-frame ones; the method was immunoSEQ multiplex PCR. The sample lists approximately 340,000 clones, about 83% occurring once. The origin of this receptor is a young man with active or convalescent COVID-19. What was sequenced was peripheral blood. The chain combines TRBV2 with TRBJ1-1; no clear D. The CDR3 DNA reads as TGTGCCAGCAGTGGCCTGTGGGCCAGAAGTAAGAACACTGAAGCTTTCTTT. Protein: CASSGLWARSKNTEAFF.